This T cell receptor beta chain was retrieved from a study of Graves' ophthalmopathy and Graves' hyperthyroidism. Study findings and constraints: Blood also carried most expanded thyroid clonotypes exceeding 0.001 frequency. A roughly 81% specificity and about 88% sensitivity were achieved by a 13-signature model that separated ophthalmopathy from stable hyperthyroidism.

This clonotype was seen at least ten times. Antigen unknown. Amplification of the TCR beta CDR3 regions used RNA transcripts (as template). HTBI primers were used in a first-round RT-PCR, which preceded a second-round multiplex PCR. TCRdb used MiXCR to reprocess the multiplex PCR reads, holding one entry per CDR3 protein. This table has over 650,000 distinct CDR3 sequences, roughly 41% appearing once. V lost 4 bases to trimming and J lost 8 bases, with 15 bases between them. The CDR3 contains 14 residues. Germline V gene data show CDR1 as SGHTS and CDR2 as YDEGEE. The origin of this receptor is an adult man with Graves' ophthalmopathy. Sequenced material: peripheral blood. V and J are TRBV5-8 and TRBJ1-4, with D possibly TRBD1 on 6 matching bases. The DNA for the CDR3 is TGTGCCAGCAGCGGGTACAGGGTAGGCGAAAAACTGTTTTTT. Protein product: CASSGYRVGEKLFF.